The present entry profiles one TCR beta chain with its context. As yet, its antigen is unknown. This sample was included in a study of regulatory T cells in long-lasting Graves disease. General study findings and limits: The study found lower TCR diversity in persistent Graves' patients than in newly diagnosed ones.

Germline V gene data show CDR1 as MNHEY and CDR2 as SMNVEV (reference sequence). The J segment lost 3 bases and the V segment lost 2 bases, leaving 13 bases of the junction unmatched. The CDR3 is 18 residues long. Documented time point: persistent/refractory GD, antithyroid drugs over 5 years with positive TRAb. Extracted RNA from PBMCs served as the source of the TCR library. iRepertoire HTBI primers and Arm-PCR of CDR3 regions built TCR beta libraries. One entry per CDR3 protein results from TCRdb running MiXCR on the multiplex PCR reads. The data contain some 430,000 distinct CDR3 sequences, 20% to 25% of them singletons.

This chain connects TRBV27 to TRBJ2-1; 7 positions match TRBD2. The receptor comes from a female donor with Graves disease. The starting material was peripheral blood mononuclear cells (PBMCs), obtained when the disease was refractory, from a patient treated with antithyroid drugs. DNA for the CDR3: TGTGCCAGCAGTTTACTTCCTCTGGGGGGGACCCACTACAATGAGCAGTTCTTC. Protein: CASSLLPLGGTHYNEQFF.